The 20 T cell receptor beta chains in this list originate from one sample, sequenced in a study of cytomegalovirus exposure and HLA in healthy donors. The PCR used 60 Vbeta and 13 Jbeta primers. Assay used: immunoSEQ multiplex PCR; TCRdb lists only in-frame clones, some missing. The top ten clones hold roughly 1.5% of a sample with around 55,000 clones, around 82% of them seen once. What was sequenced was PBMCs. These receptors all stem from a female donor in good health and CMV-seronegative.

The chain couples TRBV27 to TRBJ2-2, with D maybe TRBD2 (5 bases). V lost 7 bases and J lost 3, with 18 bases in between. CDR1 is MNHEY and CDR2 is SMNVEV in the germline V gene (reference sequence). The CDR3 runs to 16 residues. The CDR3 nucleotides are TGTGCCAGCACCCTTCTTCCGTCCGGGGACACCGGGGAGCTGTTTTTT. It encodes CASTLLPSGDTGELFF.

The chain employs TRBV7-9 and TRBJ2-7; tentative D call: TRBD1 (5 bases). This CDR3 has 14 residues. With 5 bases removed from V and 2 bases from J, the gap between germline ends came to 13 bases. Germline CDR1 and CDR2: SEHNR and FQNEAQ (reference sequence). The CDR3 DNA reads TGTGCCAGCAGCCCCGGACACCTACCCTACGAGCAGTACTTC. It yields the protein CASSPGHLPYEQYF. Combining the CDR3 with reference TRBV7-9 and TRBJ2-7 gives the whole variable domain DTGVSQNPRHKITKRGQNVTFRCDPISEHNRLYWYRQTLGQGPEFLTYFQNEAQLEKSRLLSDRFSAERPKGSFSTLEIQRTEQGDSAMYLCASSPGHLPYEQYFGPGTRLTVT.

The gene calls are TRBV19 and TRBJ2-5, with D perhaps matching TRBD1 (6 bases). Germline values: CDR1 LNHDA, CDR2 SQIVND (reference sequence). The germline V and J ends were trimmed by 4 bases and 5 bases, with 14 bases remaining between them. CDR3 size: 14 residues. CDR3 loop: CASSTPGTTETQYF. The CDR3 DNA reads TGTGCCAGTAGTACTCCCGGGACAACGGAGACCCAGTACTTC.

The chain combines TRBV5-1 with TRBJ1-5; maybe TRBD1 (5 bases). Trimming shortened V by 4 bases and J by 2 bases, and 16 bases separated the two germline ends. The germline gives CDR1 SGHRS, CDR2 YFSETQ. The CDR3 is 16 residues long. The CDR3 loop reads CASSPGPLGGNQPQHF. CDR3 nucleotides: TGCGCCAGCAGCCCTGGTCCCTTAGGGGGCAATCAGCCCCAGCATTTT.

The chain joins TRBV7-2 to TRBJ1-2; 7 positions agree with TRBD1. After removal of 1 base from V and 7 bases from J, the junction contained 6 bases not matched to a gene. The CDR3 spans 14 residues. CDR1 is SGHTA and CDR2 is FQGNSA in the germline V gene. The CDR3 loop is CASSLVQGVLGYTF. As DNA, the CDR3 is TGTGCCAGCAGCTTAGTGCAGGGGGTCCTTGGCTACACCTTC.

The chain combines TRBV2 with TRBJ2-5, with 13 bases fitting TRBD2. V gave up 5 bases and J gave up 7 bases; unmatched junction bases: 1. CDR3 length: 13 amino acids. CDR1 is SNHLY, CDR2 FYNNEI, per germline. In DNA, the CDR3 is TGTGCCAGCAGTTGGACTAGCGGGGGGACCCAGTACTTC. Translated, it gives CASSWTSGGTQYF.

The rearrangement uses TRBV18 and TRBJ2-2, with TRBD1 identical over 10 bases. The V segment lost 6 bases and the J segment 1 base; nucleotides outside the gene matches: 11. The CDR3 runs to 18 residues. Germline-derived CDR1 and CDR2 are KGHSH and LQKENI. The DNA of the CDR3 is TGTGCCAGCTCCATCTTTGACAGGGGGCGATGGAACACCGGGGAGCTGTTTTTT. This gives the protein CASSIFDRGRWNTGELFF.

The rearrangement links TRBV6-4 to TRBJ2-3; TRBD2 matches 12 bases. This CDR3 comprises 14 residues. J gave up 4 bases and V 4 bases, and 0 bases lay outside the gene matches. Germline V gene lookup returns CDR1 MRHNA and CDR2 SNTAGT. CDR3 protein: CASSGLAGADTQYF. The CDR3 nucleotides are TGTGCCAGCAGTGGACTAGCGGGGGCAGATACGCAGTATTTT.

The gene calls are TRBV7-2 and TRBJ2-1; 11 bases match TRBD2. The germline CDR1 and CDR2 sequences are SGHTA and FQGNSA. This CDR3 spans 15 amino acids. J lost 8 bases, V lost 1 base, and 4 bases had no gene match. This CDR3 reads CASSLELAGGYEQFF. The CDR3 nucleotides read TGTGCCAGCAGCTTAGAGCTAGCGGGAGGCTATGAGCAGTTCTTC.

This chain joins TRBV7-2 and TRBJ1-6, with TRBD1 matching over 8 bases. Germline V CDR1 and CDR2: SGHTA, FQGNSA. The length of the CDR3 is 15 residues. V shed 3 bases, J shed 11 bases, and the junction held 9 bases outside the gene matches. The CDR3 DNA sequence: TGTGCCAGCAGCTTTGGACAGGGAAGTTTGACACCCCTCCACTTT. As protein: CASSFGQGSLTPLHF.

In regard to this clone: The sample holds other DNA sequences that translate to the same CDR3. The chain recombines TRBV6-6 with TRBJ2-7; possible D gene TRBD2, 6 bases. CDR3 length: 16 amino acids. The germline V gene has CDR1 MNHNY and CDR2 SVGAGI (reference sequence). The germline V and J ends were trimmed by 3 bases and 5 bases, with 20 bases remaining between them. The CDR3: CASSYKAGTSGNEQYF. The CDR3 DNA reads as TGTGCCAGCAGTTATAAGGCGGGAACCTCTGGGAACGAGCAGTACTTC.

This sequence joins TRBV19 and TRBJ1-5, with D uncertain. Germline V gene data show CDR1 as LNHDA and CDR2 as SQIVND (reference sequence). V shed 3 bases and J shed 7 bases, with 7 bases lying between them. CDR3 size: 12 residues. This CDR3 reads CASSIPLQPQHF. DNA of the CDR3: TGTGCCAGTAGTATCCCCTTACAGCCCCAGCATTTT.

The J gene is TRBJ2-3, the V gene TRBV25-1; no clear D. Per the germline V gene, CDR1 is MGHDK and CDR2 is SYGVNS. This CDR3 spans 14 amino acids. V was pared by 8 bases and J by 4 bases, with 16 bases between. The CDR3 is CASRQNLEADTQYF. The DNA of the CDR3 is TGTGCCAGCCGCCAAAATTTAGAGGCAGATACGCAGTATTTT. The variable domain in full, completed from reference TRBV25-1 and TRBJ2-3, reads EADIYQTPRYLVIGTGKKITLECSQTMGHDKMYWYQQDPGMELHLIHYSYGVNSTEKGDLSSESTVSRIRTEHFPLTLESARPSHTSQYLCASRQNLEADTQYFGPGTRLTVL.

The V gene is TRBV7-2, the J gene TRBJ2-7; D is ambiguous. V shed 5 bases and J shed 0 bases, with 5 bases lying between them. This CDR3 region has 12 residues. CDR1 and CDR2 from the germline V gene are SGHTA and FQGNSA. CDR3 DNA: TGTGCCAGCAGCCCGAGCTCCTACGAGCAGTACTTC. Protein product: CASSPSSYEQYF.

The chain couples TRBV5-1 to TRBJ2-4; maybe TRBD2 (7 bases). CDR1 is SGHRS and CDR2 is YFSETQ in the germline V gene. The germline V and J ends were trimmed by 4 bases and 8 bases, with 22 bases remaining between them. CDR3 size: 16 residues. The DNA for the CDR3 is TGCGCCAGCAGCCCCTATGTGGGGGGGCCTTCAGACATTCAGTACTTC. As protein: CASSPYVGGPSDIQYF.

This chain links TRBV25-1 with TRBJ2-5, with a possible D match to TRBD2 (6 bases). The last part of the DNA fits TRBJ2-7 better; the J call may be wrong. Germline values: CDR1 MGHDK, CDR2 SYGVNS. The CDR3 runs 12 residues. The CDR3 is CASSEEGYEQYF. DNA of the CDR3: TGTGCCAGCAGTGAGGAGGGCTACGAGCAGTACTTC.

CDR3 sequence (DNA): TGTGCCAGCTCGCGAGACAGATCGGTCACAGATACGCAGTATTTT. Protein: CASSRDRSVTDTQYF. This chain links TRBV18 with TRBJ2-3, with D maybe TRBD1 (5 bases). The V end was cut by 6 bases, the J end by 2 bases, with 15 bases between. There are 15 residues in the CDR3. CDR1 KGHSH and CDR2 LQKENI come from the germline V gene.

This chain uses TRBV10-3 with TRBJ1-1; no clear D. There are 14 residues in the CDR3. Looked up from germline, CDR1 is ENHRY and CDR2 is SYGVKD. V was cut by 0 bases and J by 7 bases, with 12 bases left in between. CDR3 bases: TGTGCCATCAGTGAGTCTTCGGCGGGTAGTGAAGCTTTCTTT. Its protein product is CAISESSAGSEAFF.

This clone was detected only a few times. V and J are TRBV6-1 and TRBJ1-2; possibly TRBD1 for D (6 bases). The CDR3 runs 16 residues. Trimming left V 2 bases short and J 4 bases short, with 17 bases between. Germline CDR1 MNHNS, CDR2 SASEGT. Here the CDR3 DNA reads TGTGCCAGCAGTGAATCCCGCCAGGGGTCGGGCTATGGCTACACCTTC. It translates to CASSESRQGSGYGYTF.

The V and J genes are TRBV5-6 and TRBJ1-6, with TRBD1 identical over 9 bases. CDR3 length: 14 amino acids. Germline CDR1 reads SGHDT; CDR2 reads YYEEEE. J gave up 5 bases and V 6 bases, and 3 bases lay outside the gene matches. The CDR3 loop is CASTRTGDNSPLHF. The CDR3, as DNA: TGTGCCAGCACCAGGACAGGGGATAATTCACCCCTCCACTTT.